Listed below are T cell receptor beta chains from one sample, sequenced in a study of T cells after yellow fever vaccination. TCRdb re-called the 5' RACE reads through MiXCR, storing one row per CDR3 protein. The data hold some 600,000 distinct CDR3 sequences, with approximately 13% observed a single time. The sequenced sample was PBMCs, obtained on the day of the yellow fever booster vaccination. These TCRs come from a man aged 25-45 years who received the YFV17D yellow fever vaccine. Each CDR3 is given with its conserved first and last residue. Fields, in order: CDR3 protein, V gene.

cdr3_aa: CAISESSGRALETQYF
v_call: TRBV10-3

cdr3_aa: CASSSYTSGEQYF
v_call: TRBV28

cdr3_aa: CASSRPREEHQETQYF
v_call: TRBV12-3/TRBV12-4

cdr3_aa: CASSLDGGTSYEQYF
v_call: TRBV7-6

cdr3_aa: CASSSAYAGDTQYF
v_call: TRBV5-1

cdr3_aa: CASSPGLAGGDTQYF
v_call: TRBV4-3

cdr3_aa: CASSPVVMGREKLFF
v_call: TRBV18

cdr3_aa: CASSFGGLNEKLFF
v_call: TRBV12-3/TRBV12-4

cdr3_aa: CASSLSGLASGYQETQYF
v_call: TRBV27

cdr3_aa: CASSFLILAGGGDTQYF
v_call: TRBV5-6

cdr3_aa: CASRPSTGTNTEAFF
v_call: TRBV6-1

cdr3_aa: CASSPQGADEQFF
v_call: TRBV7-9

cdr3_aa: CASSYPIDSSSFNEQFF
v_call: TRBV6-2/TRBV6-3

cdr3_aa: CASRGTDYTDGYTF
v_call: TRBV6-1

cdr3_aa: CSVEDGTSVRETQYF
v_call: TRBV29-1

cdr3_aa: CASSLLPPTDTQYF
v_call: TRBV7-2

cdr3_aa: CASRPDRLLGEQFF
v_call: TRBV6-1

cdr3_aa: CASRVAENEKLFF
v_call: TRBV5-1

cdr3_aa: CSASRGWGAYNDQFF
v_call: TRBV20-1

cdr3_aa: CASRESTGELFF
v_call: TRBV5-1

cdr3_aa: CASSSASANQETQYF
v_call: TRBV12-3/TRBV12-4

cdr3_aa: CASSQSPGHNPGEKLFF
v_call: TRBV23-1

cdr3_aa: CATLPATAGVTKNIQYF
v_call: TRBV6-2/TRBV6-3

cdr3_aa: CASSVDGRSNTEAFF
v_call: TRBV9

cdr3_aa: CSVTSGGGVETQYF
v_call: TRBV29-1

cdr3_aa: CASSLDGMDYEQFF
v_call: TRBV7-2

cdr3_aa: CASSWDSSTDTQYF
v_call: TRBV7-9

cdr3_aa: CAWSHGSSGANVLTF
v_call: TRBV30

cdr3_aa: CSARDETAPYSGANVLTF
v_call: TRBV20-1

cdr3_aa: CASKGQGGSNEQFF
v_call: TRBV9

cdr3_aa: CAISESDIGHEQFF
v_call: TRBV10-3

cdr3_aa: CASSLAGANEQYF
v_call: TRBV25-1

cdr3_aa: CAIQAAWNTGELFF
v_call: TRBV10-3

cdr3_aa: CASSTGLAGVWNEQFF
v_call: TRBV5-1

cdr3_aa: CASSQPGVSEQYF
v_call: TRBV4-3

cdr3_aa: CSAIWGPNGPDTQYF
v_call: TRBV20-1

cdr3_aa: CSARQANYYEQYF
v_call: TRBV20-1

cdr3_aa: CSARVRTGGQDTIYF
v_call: TRBV20-1

cdr3_aa: CASSSTGGRGNVLTF
v_call: TRBV12-3/TRBV12-4

cdr3_aa: CAISGLLGLYGNEQFF
v_call: TRBV10-3

cdr3_aa: CASSFLTVHEQYF
v_call: TRBV7-2

cdr3_aa: CASSSRTDFTDTQYF
v_call: TRBV11-3

cdr3_aa: CASSYLSGVYF
v_call: TRBV28

cdr3_aa: CASSLGTTQETQYF
v_call: TRBV7-8

cdr3_aa: CASSSQGAMATGELFF
v_call: TRBV7-2

cdr3_aa: CASSFVQGSGEQYF
v_call: TRBV12-3/TRBV12-4

cdr3_aa: CASSDRGHDTEAFF
v_call: TRBV19

cdr3_aa: CASSNGQGNSPLHF
v_call: TRBV5-1

cdr3_aa: CSAAGTSVADTQYF
v_call: TRBV20-1

cdr3_aa: CASSLPGTGRRGEQFF
v_call: TRBV7-2

cdr3_aa: CASSSRGEREQYF
v_call: TRBV7-6

cdr3_aa: CASSLWPGQGVWEQYF
v_call: TRBV7-3

cdr3_aa: CASSPRLAGEDYEQYF
v_call: TRBV13

cdr3_aa: CASSPRRGGDTGELFF
v_call: TRBV11-2

cdr3_aa: CASSLADGESNEQYF
v_call: TRBV7-9

cdr3_aa: CASSPLAATDTQYF
v_call: TRBV7-9

cdr3_aa: CASSLGTQGEQYF
v_call: TRBV12-3/TRBV12-4